The text below deals with one T cell receptor beta chain. The CDR3 is cut off 3 residues early in the read; its end comes from the germline J gene. The data are from a study of T cells in women clearing cervical HPV infection. Assay used: immunoSEQ multiplex PCR; TCRdb lists only in-frame clones, some missing. The sample holds 25,000 to 35,000 clones. This CDR3 comprises 14 residues. Germline-derived CDR1 and CDR2 are SGHVS and FNYEAQ. The ends lost 3 bases at V and 4 bases at J; junction bases unmatched: 3. The receptor was isolated from a woman between 18 and 69 years old with a cervical HPV16 infection that either progressed to CIN3+ or cleared (not recorded which). The specimen sequenced was blood buffy coat. This rearrangement joins TRBV7-6 to TRBJ2-7; TRBD2 aligns across 10 bases. The CDR3 protein is CASSFTSGEYEQYF. Partial CDR3 DNA: TGTGCCAGCAGCTTCACTAGCGGGGAATACGAG.